This T cell receptor (beta chain) was obtained from a study of CD8 T cells in Susac syndrome. The wider study: Clinically active disease was present in roughly 6 of the sequenced Susac syndrome patients. About 8 of these patients were in remission.

This CDR3 has 19 amino acids. Details on this clonotype: What it binds is unknown.

Random hexamers were used to reverse transcribe the RNA input (roughly 0.5 to 1 ug). TCRdb used MiXCR to reprocess the immunoSEQ multiplex PCR reads, holding one entry per CDR3 protein. The sample has about 140,000 distinct CDR3 sequences, just under 95% seen once; the top ten hold more than 0.14%. Broader study findings: There was no clonal expansion in the CD4+ T cell repertoires of Susac syndrome.

This chain connects TRBV12-2 to TRBJ2-3; the table's D gene call, TRBD2, was not cross checked with the DNA. TRBV12-2 is listed as a pseudogene. Sequencing was performed on CD4+ T cells from PBMCs. The TCR originated in a human donor with Susac syndrome. The DNA for the CDR3 is TGTGCAAGTCGCTGGGGATGGGGTCTAGCGGCCTCTAGCACAGATACGCAGTATTTT. It yields the protein CASRWGWGLAASSTDTQYF.